The rows below give T cell receptor beta chains drawn from one sample of a study of patients and donors after allogeneic stem cell transplantation. MiXCR, applied by TCRdb to the RT-PCR reads, yields one record per CDR3 protein. Of about 960,000 distinct CDR3 sequences in the sample, roughly 18% were seen once. The sequencing sample was made of blood, either unsorted or a sorted T cell fraction (not recorded which). These receptor sequences come from a human donor who was either an allogeneic HSCT recipient or a stem cell or donor lymphocyte infusion donor (not recorded which). It is not recorded whose cells these are; they may come from a transplant donor. The CDR3 runs from the conserved cysteine through the conserved F or W. The D gene is left open where the match is weak. Size is omitted from some rows. Given values are once, few, many or a class for expanded clones.

V: TRBV12-3/TRBV12-4
D: TRBD2
J: TRBJ2-7
size: -
CDR3: CASSGLVGEQYF
DNA: TGTGCCAGTTCGGGACTAGTGGGAGAGCAGTACTTC

V: TRBV7-9
D: TRBD2
J: TRBJ2-1
size: -
CDR3: CASSLLGTSGPEQFF
DNA: TGTGCCAGCAGCTTACTGGGGACTAGCGGACCTGAGCAGTTCTTC

V: TRBV5-1
D: -
J: TRBJ2-5
size: few
CDR3: CASSSGGTGGSGWTQYF
DNA: TGCGCCAGCAGCTCGGGGGGCACAGGGGGGTCAGGATGGACCCAGTACTTC

V: TRBV5-1
D: TRBD1
J: TRBJ1-5
size: few
CDR3: CASRAGTGLMNNQPQHF
DNA: TGCGCCAGCAGAGCCGGGACAGGGTTGATGAACAATCAGCCCCAGCATTTT

V: TRBV29-1
D: TRBD2
J: TRBJ2-3
size: few
CDR3: CSVEFLAGPTDTQYF
DNA: TGCAGCGTTGAATTTCTAGCGGGCCCCACAGATACGCAGTATTTT

V: TRBV27
D: -
J: TRBJ1-4
size: -
CDR3: CASSRTVFGKLFF
DNA: TGTGCCAGCAGTCGTACGGTCTTCGGGAAACTGTTTTTT

V: TRBV5-1
D: -
J: TRBJ2-2
size: -
CDR3: CASPSIPGAHTGELFF
DNA: TGCGCCAGCCCATCAATACCGGGGGCTCACACCGGGGAGCTGTTTTTT

V: TRBV27
D: -
J: TRBJ2-1
size: few
CDR3: CASGLAGEQFF
DNA: TGTGCCAGCGGCCTTGCGGGTGAGCAGTTCTTC

V: TRBV9
D: TRBD1
J: TRBJ1-1
size: -
CDR3: CASSGGQGTTEAFF
DNA: TGTGCCAGCAGCGGTGGACAGGGGACCACTGAAGCTTTCTTT

V: TRBV3-1
D: -
J: TRBJ2-4
size: -
CDR3: CASSPFENIQYF
DNA: TGTGCCAGCAGCCCCTTCGAAAACATTCAGTACTTC

V: TRBV7-8
D: -
J: TRBJ2-7
size: few
CDR3: CASSLGVGHNYEQYF
DNA: TGTGCCAGCAGCTTAGGGGTGGGACACAACTACGAGCAGTACTTC

V: TRBV4-2
D: -
J: TRBJ1-4
size: few
CDR3: CASSRSQGGTNEKLFF
DNA: TGTGCCAGCAGCCGGAGCCAGGGAGGCACTAATGAAAAACTGTTTTTT

V: TRBV9
D: TRBD2
J: TRBJ2-7
size: -
CDR3: CASSPLGGSIHEQYF
DNA: TGTGCCAGCAGCCCGCTTGGCGGGAGTATCCACGAGCAGTACTTC

V: TRBV30
D: -
J: TRBJ2-7
size: -
CDR3: CAWSFVGGYEQYF
DNA: TGTGCCTGGAGTTTTGTAGGGGGCTACGAGCAGTACTTC

V: TRBV4-2
D: -
J: TRBJ1-1
size: few
CDR3: CASSQVFIGGATEAFF
DNA: TGTGCCAGCAGCCAAGTTTTTATAGGCGGGGCCACTGAAGCTTTCTTT

V: TRBV20-1
D: TRBD2
J: TRBJ2-2
size: -
CDR3: CSARVREGTTGELFF
DNA: TGCAGTGCTAGAGTCAGGGAGGGGACCACCGGGGAGCTGTTTTTT

V: TRBV5-5
D: TRBD1
J: TRBJ1-2
size: -
CDR3: CASSLGQGQDYGYTF
DNA: TGTGCCAGCAGCCTTGGACAGGGGCAGGACTATGGCTACACCTTC

V: TRBV30
D: -
J: TRBJ2-2
size: -
CDR3: CASAGPGELFF
DNA: TGTGCCTCGGCAGGGCCCGGGGAGCTGTTTTTT

V: TRBV4-3
D: -
J: TRBJ2-1
size: many
CDR3: CASSLGTQYNEQFF
DNA: TGCGCCAGCAGCCTGGGAACCCAATACAATGAGCAGTTCTTC

V: TRBV2
D: -
J: TRBJ2-3
size: few
CDR3: CASRERGRGTQYF
DNA: TGTGCCAGCAGGGAACGGGGAAGGGGTACGCAGTATTTT

V: TRBV10-3
D: TRBD1
J: TRBJ1-5
size: few
CDR3: CATAGTGGRQPQHF
DNA: TGTGCCACAGCGGGGACAGGGGGCCGTCAGCCCCAGCATTTT

V: TRBV4-2
D: -
J: TRBJ2-2
size: -
CDR3: CASSQGRTTGELFF
DNA: TGTGCCAGCAGCCAAGGACGGACCACCGGGGAGCTGTTTTTT

V: TRBV29-1
D: TRBD1
J: TRBJ1-2
size: -
CDR3: CSVGTPGQGSWGYTF
DNA: TGCAGCGTTGGCACCCCGGGACAGGGAAGTTGGGGCTACACCTTC

V: TRBV12-3/TRBV12-4
D: -
J: TRBJ1-1
size: many
CDR3: CASSLGRVSEAFF
DNA: TGTGCCAGCAGTTTAGGCAGGGTCTCTGAAGCTTTCTTT

V: TRBV5-1
D: TRBD1
J: TRBJ1-1
size: -
CDR3: CATSGQGLGMNTEAFF
DNA: TGCGCCACGTCGGGACAGGGTTTGGGAATGAACACTGAAGCTTTCTTT

V: TRBV4-2
D: TRBD1
J: TRBJ1-2
size: -
CDR3: CASSLVGRAGGALYGYTF
DNA: TGTGCCAGCAGCCTCGTCGGCCGGGCAGGGGGCGCGTTATACGGCTACACCTTC

V: TRBV20-1
D: -
J: TRBJ2-5
size: many
CDR3: CSARDIRTVQETQYF
DNA: TGCAGTGCTAGAGATATTAGGACGGTCCAAGAGACCCAGTACTTC

V: TRBV2
D: -
J: TRBJ2-5
size: -
CDR3: CAVGEGLKTQYF
DNA: TGTGCCGTCGGAGAGGGTTTAAAGACCCAGTACTTC

V: TRBV27
D: -
J: TRBJ1-1
size: few
CDR3: CASSLYQGNTEAFF
DNA: TGTGCCAGCAGTTTGTATCAAGGGAACACTGAAGCTTTCTTT

V: TRBV19
D: -
J: TRBJ1-1
size: once
CDR3: CASSSRLLSNTEAFF
DNA: TGTGCCAGTAGTTCCCGACTGCTATCGAACACTGAAGCTTTCTTT

V: TRBV9
D: -
J: TRBJ2-3
size: few
CDR3: CASSVGTISTDTQYF
DNA: TGTGCCAGCAGCGTAGGTACGATAAGCACAGATACGCAGTATTTT

V: TRBV11-2
D: -
J: TRBJ2-2
size: many
CDR3: CASSLDGARTGELFF
DNA: TGTGCCAGCAGCTTAGACGGGGCGCGGACCGGGGAGCTGTTTTTT

V: TRBV4-1
D: TRBD1
J: TRBJ1-4
size: -
CDR3: CASSLPILTGMEKLFF
DNA: TGCGCCAGCAGCCTACCTATTCTGACAGGGATGGAAAAACTGTTTTTT

V: TRBV20-1
D: -
J: TRBJ2-7
size: -
CDR3: CSARDRQGMPYEQYF
DNA: TGCAGTGCTAGAGATAGGCAGGGGATGCCCTACGAGCAGTACTTC

V: TRBV15
D: -
J: TRBJ2-2
size: few
CDR3: CATSRDPQGTHTGELFF
DNA: TGTGCCACCAGCAGAGATCCACAGGGAACCCACACCGGGGAGCTGTTTTTT

V: TRBV4-1
D: -
J: TRBJ2-3
size: -
CDR3: CASSQDSEDTQYF
DNA: TGCGCCAGCAGCCAAGATTCGGAAGATACGCAGTATTTT

V: TRBV5-1
D: TRBD2
J: TRBJ2-1
size: -
CDR3: CASSQPGLAGGKGEQFF
DNA: TGCGCCAGCAGCCAGCCGGGACTAGCGGGAGGGAAAGGTGAGCAGTTCTTC

V: TRBV2
D: -
J: TRBJ1-2
size: few
CDR3: CASSRRENYGYTF
DNA: TGTGCCAGCAGTCGCAGGGAGAACTATGGCTACACCTTC

V: TRBV5-1
D: TRBD2
J: TRBJ2-1
size: few
CDR3: CASSLTSGGTSYNEQFF
DNA: TGCGCCAGCAGCTTGACTAGCGGGGGCACCTCCTACAATGAGCAGTTCTTC

V: TRBV4-2
D: TRBD2
J: TRBJ2-7
size: -
CDR3: CASSQGAGGLSYEQYF
DNA: TGTGCCAGCAGCCAAGGAGCGGGAGGCCTCTCCTACGAGCAGTACTTC

V: TRBV5-1
D: TRBD2
J: TRBJ2-1
size: -
CDR3: CASSFADGSGHNEQFF
DNA: TGCGCCAGCAGCTTTGCGGATGGTAGCGGGCACAATGAGCAGTTCTTC

V: TRBV11-2
D: TRBD1
J: TRBJ1-4
size: -
CDR3: CASSSGQGRGEKLFF
DNA: TGTGCCAGCAGCTCTGGACAGGGGCGCGGTGAAAAACTGTTTTTT

V: TRBV12-3/TRBV12-4
D: TRBD1
J: TRBJ1-2
size: many
CDR3: CASISTGTDDGYTF
DNA: TGTGCCAGCATATCAACCGGGACAGACGATGGCTACACCTTC

V: TRBV19
D: -
J: TRBJ1-3
size: -
CDR3: CASSTRAASGNTIYF
DNA: TGTGCCAGTAGTACCCGGGCAGCCTCTGGAAACACCATATATTTT

V: TRBV25-1
D: TRBD1
J: TRBJ2-6
size: -
CDR3: CASSRPGTGGSGANVLTF
DNA: TGTGCCAGCAGTCGTCCCGGGACAGGGGGCTCTGGGGCCAACGTCCTGACTTTC

V: TRBV11-2
D: -
J: TRBJ2-5
size: -
CDR3: CASSLGFRGVSETQYF
DNA: TGTGCCAGCAGCTTAGGGTTCAGGGGGGTTTCGGAGACCCAGTACTTC

V: TRBV7-3
D: -
J: TRBJ1-2
size: few
CDR3: CASSPNTGGVLGYTF
DNA: TGTGCCAGCAGCCCGAACACTGGTGGGGTGCTCGGCTACACCTTC

V: TRBV14
D: -
J: TRBJ2-6
size: -
CDR3: CASSPDFSGANVLTF
DNA: TGTGCCAGCAGCCCAGACTTCTCTGGGGCCAACGTCCTGACTTTC

V: TRBV4-1
D: -
J: TRBJ2-7
size: -
CDR3: CASSQVLLEYEQYF
DNA: TGCGCCAGCAGCCAAGTTCTTTTGGAATACGAGCAGTACTTC

V: TRBV14
D: -
J: TRBJ2-7
size: few
CDR3: CASSQVRGTYEQYF
DNA: TGTGCCAGCAGCCAAGTCCGGGGGACCTACGAGCAGTACTTC

V: TRBV5-1
D: TRBD1
J: TRBJ2-2
size: -
CDR3: CASSDGQGAVGIRTGELFF
DNA: TGCGCCAGCAGCGATGGCCAGGGGGCGGTGGGGATTCGGACCGGGGAGCTGTTTTTT

V: TRBV21-1
D: -
J: TRBJ1-5
size: few
CDR3: CARFRDGPDGPQHF
DNA: TGTGCCAGATTCCGGGACGGGCCCGATGGGCCCCAGCATTTT

V: TRBV7-2
D: TRBD2
J: TRBJ2-1
size: -
CDR3: CASSSTSGNNEQFF
DNA: TGTGCCAGCAGCTCAACTAGCGGGAACAATGAGCAGTTCTTC

V: TRBV6-2/TRBV6-3
D: -
J: TRBJ2-3
size: -
CDR3: CASSYYSRGTTDTQYF
DNA: TGTGCCAGCAGTTACTATTCCAGAGGGACCACAGATACGCAGTATTTT

V: TRBV12-3/TRBV12-4
D: -
J: TRBJ1-5
size: -
CDR3: CASSSPGGPKNQPQHF
DNA: TGTGCCAGCAGCTCGCCGGGAGGACCGAAAAATCAGCCCCAGCATTTT